This T cell receptor (beta chain) stems from a study of T-cell reconstitution after alpha-beta-depleted transplantation in children. The table lists this clonotype with a few counts. Its antigen remains unknown. Preparation of the TCRbeta library used unique molecular identifiers. TCRdb independently ran MiXCR on the PCR reads; one entry per CDR3 protein. Of some 600,000 distinct CDR3 sequences listed, 10% to 15% are singletons. Study-level points and caveats: Hyperexpanded clones declined; after one year, newly produced T cells mostly supplied diversity.

The source material was PBMCs, mostly from graft donor cells, sampled 360 days after TCRalphabeta/CD19-depleted stem cell transplant. The clonotype originates from a male patient younger than 18 who had a stem cell transplant for acute myeloid leukemia, so the T cells may come from the graft donor.

In nucleotides, the CDR3 is TGTGCCAGCTCACCACTTGCGGGAGGCACAATTTACAATGAGCAGTTCTTC. It is translated as CASSPLAGGTIYNEQFF. The chain is built from TRBV18 and TRBJ2-1; TRBD2 matches 8 bases. Germline-derived CDR1 and CDR2 are KGHSH and LQKENI. This CDR3 is built from 17 residues. V was pared by 1 base and J by 4 bases, with 9 bases of the junction left unmatched.